Below are 25 T cell receptor beta chains sequenced from a single sample in a study of cytomegalovirus exposure and HLA in healthy donors. The PCR ran on 60 Vbeta and 13 Jbeta primers. Sequencing used immunoSEQ multiplex PCR; TCRdb keeps in-frame clones, though not all of them. The sample consists of 110,000 to 150,000 clones, around three quarters of them appearing once. Sequencing was done on a sample of PBMCs. The origin of the receptors is a man aged 35 to 55 in good health and CMV-seropositive.

V usage is TRBV5-4 and J usage is TRBJ2-3; D possibly corresponds to TRBD1 (7 bases). Trimming removed 4 bases at V and 3 bases at J, with 15 bases between. Germline lookup yields CDR1 SGHNT and CDR2 YYREEE (reference sequence). The CDR3 has 15 amino acids. The CDR3 loop reads CASSRSGGQTDTQYF. DNA for the CDR3: TGTGCCAGCAGCAGGTCAGGGGGGCAAACAGATACGCAGTATTTT.

The chain links TRBV10-1 to TRBJ1-4; 7 nucleotides line up with TRBD1. V was pared by 7 bases and J by 7 bases, with 15 bases of the junction left unmatched. The germline gives CDR1 WNHNN, CDR2 SYGVQD (reference sequence). This CDR3 is 16 amino acids long. The CDR3: CASTLTSFRGREKLFF. CDR3 DNA sequence: TGCGCCAGCACCCTCACGTCGTTTAGGGGGCGTGAAAAACTGTTTTTT.

The chain couples TRBV13 to TRBJ2-7; tentative D call: TRBD1 (5 bases). CDR1 and CDR2 (germline): PRHDT, FYEKMQ (reference sequence). The CDR3 covers 14 residues. V was trimmed by 1 base and J by 6 bases, leaving 13 bases between them. Written as DNA, the CDR3 is TGTGCCAGCAGCTTAGATTGGTCTCAGGGCGAGCAGTACTTC. Translation gives CASSLDWSQGEQYF.

This chain connects TRBV30 to TRBJ2-6; 9 bases are a match to TRBD1. The CDR3 is made up of 20 amino acids. Per the germline V gene, CDR1 is GTSNPN and CDR2 is SVGIG (reference sequence). V trimming: 2 bases; J trimming: 4 bases; junction bases outside the gene matches: 18. The CDR3 coding sequence is TGTGCCTGGAGTCCCCCCGTCGGGACAGGGATCCTTAAGGGGGCCAACGTCCTGACTTTC. This codes for CAWSPPVGTGILKGANVLTF.

The chain employs TRBV7-9 and TRBJ1-1; D gene uncertain. From germline, CDR1 is SEHNR and CDR2 FQNEAQ (reference sequence). Trimming took 3 bases from V and 4 from J, leaving 12 bases between them. CDR3 length equals 14 residues. CDR3 in DNA: TGTGCCAGCAGCTTCCCCGGGGAAGCCACTGAAGCTTTCTTT. Translating gives CASSFPGEATEAFF.

The chain carries TRBV7-9 and TRBJ1-4; TRBD1 matches 10 bases. The CDR3 is 14 residues long. Trimming at V came to 6 bases and at J to 8 bases, leaving 6 bases not matched to a gene. Germline V CDR1 and CDR2: SEHNR, FQNEAQ (reference sequence). The CDR3 DNA follows: TGTGCCAGCAGTCCGACAGGGGGCCAGGAAAAACTGTTTTTT. It specifies CASSPTGGQEKLFF.

The chain uses TRBV28 and TRBJ1-2; D possibly corresponds to TRBD1 (5 bases). Trimming removed 8 bases at V and 8 bases at J, with 21 bases between. This CDR3 has 14 amino acids. In germline, CDR1 is MDHEN, CDR2 SYDVKM. CDR3 in DNA: TGTGCCAGCGGCGGCGTGGGGCAGGGTATCGGCTACACCTTC. Its translation: CASGGVGQGIGYTF.

The chain links TRBV12-5 to TRBJ2-7; TRBD1 aligns across 8 bases. There are 14 residues in the CDR3. V lost 0 bases and J lost 3; bases outside the gene matches: 1. Per the germline V gene, CDR1 is LGHNT and CDR2 is FRNRAP. The CDR3 here is CASGLVGQGYEQYF. In DNA, the CDR3 is TGTGCTAGTGGTTTGGTAGGACAGGGCTACGAGCAGTACTTC.

The genes are TRBV10-3 and TRBJ1-5; 7 positions match TRBD1. J was trimmed by 4 bases and V by 6 bases; bases with no gene match: 6. This CDR3 is 14 amino acids long. CDR1 and CDR2 (germline): ENHRY, SYGVKD. CDR3 region: CAISEDRINQPQHF. In DNA form, the CDR3 reads TGTGCCATCAGCGAGGACAGGATAAATCAGCCCCAGCATTTT.

The V and J genes are TRBV9 and TRBJ1-1; 8 bases are shared with TRBD1. The CDR3 totals 15 residues. J gave up 4 bases and V 0 bases, and 5 bases lay outside the gene matches. Germline CDR1 reads SGDLS; CDR2 reads YYNGEE. CDR3 coding DNA: TGTGCCAGCAGCGTAGAGCAGGGGGCGGGCACTGAAGCTTTCTTT. Translating it yields CASSVEQGAGTEAFF.

This sequence joins TRBV9 and TRBJ2-3; a weak D match, TRBD2 (7 bases). The CDR3 sequence is 15 residues long. Deletions cut 4 bases from V and 1 base from J, with 13 bases between. Germline-derived CDR1 and CDR2 are SGDLS and YYNGEE. CDR3 DNA sequence: TGTGCCAGCAGCAAGACGGGGGGCGGCACAGATACGCAGTATTTT. Translation gives CASSKTGGGTDTQYF.

This clone has more than one count but fewer than ten. This chain links TRBV29-1 with TRBJ1-3; D remains ambiguous. The CDR3 extends over 13 amino acids. Trimming shortened V by 7 bases and J by 1 base, and 11 bases separated the two germline ends. Germline values: CDR1 SQVTM, CDR2 ANQGSEA. The CDR3: CSGRAGSGNTIYF. The DNA of the CDR3 is TGCAGCGGGCGGGCAGGATCTGGAAACACCATATATTTT.

CDR3 sequence (DNA): TGCAGCGTATCGGGGGATACGCAGTATTTT. Protein: CSVSGDTQYF. J is TRBJ2-3 and V is TRBV29-1, with D perhaps matching TRBD2 (5 bases). CDR3 length: 10 residues. Germline CDR1 and CDR2: SQVTM and ANQGSEA. V dropped 6 bases and J dropped 6 bases, with 7 bases sitting between them.

Concerning this clone: The sample contains more than one DNA sequence encoding this CDR3. The chain couples TRBV5-1 to TRBJ1-4, with a possible D match to TRBD1 (6 bases). Trimming cost V 0 bases and J 8 bases, with 11 bases left between them. This CDR3 is 14 amino acids long. The germline gives CDR1 SGHRS, CDR2 YFSETQ. The CDR3 bases are TGCGCCAGCAGCTTGGAACAGGGTGGCGAAAAACTGTTTTTT. It yields the protein CASSLEQGGEKLFF. Based on the CDR3 plus reference TRBV5-1 and TRBJ1-4, the full variable domain is KAGVTQTPRYLIKTRGQQVTLSCSPISGHRSVSWYQQTPGQGLQFLFEYFSETQRNKGNFPGRFSGRQFSNSRSEMNVSTLELGDSALYLCASSLEQGGEKLFFGSGTQLSVL.

The J gene is TRBJ1-2, the V gene TRBV19; 7 nucleotides agree with TRBD1. Germline CDR1 and CDR2: LNHDA and SQIVND (reference sequence). Trimming at V came to 6 bases and at J to 3 bases, leaving 19 bases not matched to a gene. The CDR3 is made up of 18 amino acids. The DNA for the CDR3 is TGTGCCAGTAGCACTCCGCGGGACAGACCCTTTCGAGACTATGGCTACACCTTC. This sequence encodes CASSTPRDRPFRDYGYTF.

This chain joins TRBV7-9 and TRBJ2-7, with 12 bases aligning to TRBD1. V trimming: 5 bases; J trimming: 3 bases; junction bases outside the gene matches: 11. CDR1 is SEHNR and CDR2 is FQNEAQ in the germline V gene (reference sequence). The CDR3 contains 17 residues. CDR3 loop: CASSRGQGAFGVYEQYF. The CDR3, as DNA: TGTGCCAGCAGCCGGGGACAGGGGGCCTTCGGAGTCTACGAGCAGTACTTC.

The chain joins TRBV14 to TRBJ2-3, with 7 bases that match TRBD1. CDR3 length: 15 residues. CDR1 and CDR2 (germline): SGHDN, FVKESK. V shed 6 bases, J shed 0 bases, and the junction held 6 bases outside the gene matches. Here the CDR3 reads CASRGTASSTDTQYF. In DNA, the CDR3 is TGTGCCAGCAGAGGGACAGCGTCTAGCACAGATACGCAGTATTTT.

This clone showed up just a few times. CDR3 sequence: CSVESLAGVFNEQFF. CDR3 bases: TGCAGCGTTGAGTCGCTAGCGGGAGTTTTCAATGAGCAGTTCTTC. This chain connects TRBV29-1 to TRBJ2-1; 10 positions agree with TRBD2. Losses at the gene ends were 3 bases for V and 6 bases for J; bases not matched to a gene: 8. The V gene's germline CDR1 is SQVTM and CDR2 ANQGSEA. The length of the CDR3 is 15 residues.

This chain connects TRBV19 to TRBJ1-2, with TRBD1 as a possible D gene (5 bases). Trimming shortened V by 4 bases and J by 4 bases, and 31 bases separated the two germline ends. This CDR3 region has 20 residues. Per germline, CDR1 LNHDA and CDR2 SQIVND (reference sequence). The CDR3 reads CASSRPIHATNQGFSYGYTF. The CDR3 DNA is TGTGCCAGTAGTAGGCCAATCCACGCAACCAATCAGGGATTCTCCTATGGCTACACCTTC.

The chain links TRBV6-5 to TRBJ1-5; a possible D gene is TRBD1 (5 bases). This CDR3 region has 15 residues. Between the trimmed V and J ends, which lost 4 bases and 0 bases, there was a span of 10 bases. Germline-derived CDR1 and CDR2 are MNHEY and SVGAGI. The CDR3 DNA is TGTGCCAGCAGTTTAACAGGTAGTAGCAATCAGCCCCAGCATTTT. This codes for CASSLTGSSNQPQHF.

This chain uses TRBV6-5 with TRBJ2-7; D perhaps matches TRBD1 (7 bases). Germline V lookup: CDR1 MNHEY, CDR2 SVGAGI. Trimming shortened V by 6 bases and J by 4 bases, and 13 bases separated the two germline ends. The CDR3 totals 13 residues. In DNA, the CDR3 is TGTGCCAGCAGGCAGACAGGGACTTACGAGCAGTACTTC. Translated: CASRQTGTYEQYF.

This clone was detected only once. The chain uses TRBV19 and TRBJ1-2, with D maybe TRBD1 (5 bases). The CDR3 length is 15 residues. Germline V CDR1 and CDR2: LNHDA, SQIVND (reference sequence). The germline V and J ends were trimmed by 7 bases and 5 bases, with 20 bases remaining between them. The CDR3, as DNA: TGTGCCAGTAATGGGGGGACCTCCCTGGGGTATGGCTACACCTTC. Translation: CASNGGTSLGYGYTF.

This clone has just one count. V usage is TRBV7-9 and J usage is TRBJ2-2, with 10 bases that match TRBD1. The CDR3 runs to 17 residues. Unmatched junction bases numbered 10, after V lost 4 bases and J lost 5 bases. From germline, CDR1 is SEHNR and CDR2 FQNEAQ (reference sequence). In nucleotides, the CDR3 is TGTGCCAGCAGCTCGACACCCGGGACAGGGGAGACCGGGGAGCTGTTTTTT. Translated: CASSSTPGTGETGELFF.

This clone was found a few times. The chain joins TRBV19 to TRBJ1-1; possibly TRBD1 for D (6 bases). V was shortened by 9 bases and J by 5 bases, with 19 bases between the two germline ends. CDR1 is LNHDA, CDR2 SQIVND, per germline (reference sequence). CDR3 length: 14 residues. The CDR3 DNA is TGTGCCAGCCTAGGGGGACAAATAAGGACTGAAGCTTTCTTT. It is translated as CASLGGQIRTEAFF.

This clone was counted between two and nine times. This sequence joins TRBV28 and TRBJ2-7; 7 bases match TRBD1. The CDR3 is 13 amino acids. Germline-derived CDR1 and CDR2 are MDHEN and SYDVKM. V lost 3 bases, J lost 4 bases, and 3 bases stayed unmatched. This chain's CDR3 is CASSFDRDYEQYF. In DNA form, the CDR3 reads TGTGCCAGCAGTTTCGACAGGGATTACGAGCAGTACTTC.